A selection of T cell receptor beta chains follows, all from one sample in a study of blood T cell repertoires in COVID-19. Assay used: immunoSEQ multiplex PCR; TCRdb lists only in-frame clones, some missing. The sample lists some 68,000 clones, around 90% occurring once. The material sequenced was peripheral blood. These receptors were obtained from a man in his forties or fifties with COVID-19, enrolled during active disease. CDR3s include the opening cysteine and the closing phenylalanine or tryptophan. The order of the fields is J gene, D gene, clone size, V gene, CDR3 DNA, CDR3 protein. D genes are given only for firm matches. Some rows have no size entry. The others give once, few or many, or a class for an expanded clone.

TRBJ2-1	TRBD2	.	TRBV7-9	TGTGCCAGCAGCCGACGACTAGCGCCCGACAATGAGCAGTTCTTC	CASSRRLAPDNEQFF
TRBJ2-7	.	once	TRBV27	TGTGCCAGCAGTTTGTACAGGGAATACGAGCAGTACTTC	CASSLYREYEQYF
TRBJ2-3	TRBD2	.	TRBV29-1	TGCAGCGTCTCCACTAGCGGGAGGGCTGATACGCAGTATTTT	CSVSTSGRADTQYF
TRBJ1-2	.	.	TRBV25-1	TGTGCCAGCAGTGTCCTTCAGGGGTTCTATGGCTACACCTTC	CASSVLQGFYGYTF
TRBJ2-1	TRBD1	.	TRBV6-5	TGTGCCAGCAAGCCGGGACAGGGGTACAATGAGCAGTTCTTC	CASKPGQGYNEQFF
TRBJ1-2	.	.	TRBV11-2	TGTGCCAGCAGCTCCCGGTCCGGGAACTATGGCTACACCTTC	CASSSRSGNYGYTF
TRBJ2-1	.	.	TRBV5-1	TGCGCCAGCAGCTTGGGCAAAGAGAATGAGCAGTTCTTC	CASSLGKENEQFF
TRBJ2-1	TRBD1	.	TRBV11-2	TGTGCCAGCAGCCCCGGGACAGGGGTCAATGAGCAGTTCTTC	CASSPGTGVNEQFF
TRBJ2-1	.	.	TRBV7-2	TGTGCCAGCAGTTTGAAGAGGAATGAGCAGTTCTTC	CASSLKRNEQFF
TRBJ2-3	.	once	TRBV4-2	TGTGCCAGCAGCCCCCGGGCGGGACGTCCGGATACGCAGTATTTT	CASSPRAGRPDTQYF
TRBJ2-7	.	.	TRBV19	TGTGCCAGTAGTATAGCTGGCAGGGGATACGAGCAGTACTTC	CASSIAGRGYEQYF
TRBJ1-1	.	.	TRBV11-1	TGTGCCAGCAGCTTAAGTCTAGCGAACACTGAAGCTTTCTTT	CASSLSLANTEAFF
TRBJ1-1	TRBD1	.	TRBV3-1/TRBV3-2	TGTGCCAGCAGCCCATTATGGGGACAGGGGGCCCGATGGAACACTGAAGCTTTCTTT	CASSPLWGQGARWNTEAFF
TRBJ1-2	TRBD1	.	TRBV30	TGTGCCTGGAGTAGACAGGGGAACTATGGCTACACCTTC	CAWSRQGNYGYTF
TRBJ1-3	.	.	TRBV9	TGTGCCAGCAGCCTCAGCCCCTCCCAGGGCTCTGGAAACACCATATATTTT	CASSLSPSQGSGNTIYF
TRBJ2-1	TRBD2	.	TRBV4-2	TGTGCCAGCAGCCAATCGCGGGGGACTAGCGGGAAGAATGAGCAGTTCTTC	CASSQSRGTSGKNEQFF
TRBJ2-1	TRBD2	once	TRBV6-5	TGTGCCAGCAGTTACTCGCCGCAGCGGGAGCTTCGGGAGCAGTTCTTC	CASSYSPQRELREQFF
TRBJ1-1	.	.	TRBV4-1	TGCGCCAGCAGTCCTACAGGGGAAGCTTTCTTT	CASSPTGEAFF
TRBJ2-1	.	.	TRBV7-9	TGTGCCAGCAGCTTTCACTTGGGACAAATGACCTCCTACAATGAGCAGTTCTTC	CASSFHLGQMTSYNEQFF
TRBJ2-7	TRBD1	once	TRBV18	TGTGCCAGCTCCCTGGACAGGGGGGGTATCGACGAGCAGTACTTC	CASSLDRGGIDEQYF
TRBJ1-5	.	.	TRBV7-9	TGTGCCAGCAGCTTAGGGGGAGGGTTTGGCAATCAGCCCCAGCATTTT	CASSLGGGFGNQPQHF
TRBJ2-3	.	.	TRBV28	TGTGCCAGCAGTTTAACGGTAGGGGGCACAGATACGCAGTATTTT	CASSLTVGGTDTQYF
TRBJ1-3	.	once	TRBV28	TGTGCCAGCCGAGCAAGGGGGTTCCCGCTATCTGGAAGCACCATATATTTT	CASRARGFPLSGSTIYF